A selection of T cell receptor beta chains follows, all from one sample in a study of T cells after yellow fever vaccination. TCRdb re-called the 5' RACE reads through MiXCR, storing one row per CDR3 protein. The sample holds 150,000 to 200,000 distinct CDR3 sequences, 9.3% seen once. This material consisted of CD8+ T cells sorted from PBMCs, taken 45 days after the yellow fever booster vaccination. Receptor source: a man aged 18-30 years who received the YFV17D yellow fever vaccine. CDR3s include the opening cysteine and the closing phenylalanine or tryptophan.

V gene	J gene	CDR3 protein
TRBV6-5	TRBJ2-1	CASSYSPQQERDEQFF
TRBV6-5	TRBJ2-3	CASSLYSGYPDTQYF
TRBV7-9	TRBJ2-7	CASSLGTVSDEQYF
TRBV7-6	TRBJ2-1	CASSTRDRVYNEQFF
TRBV6-2/TRBV6-3	TRBJ2-7	CASSYSTGDSSYEQYF
TRBV4-1	TRBJ1-2	CASSQEGQGNGYTF
TRBV7-8	TRBJ1-5	CASSLAVSNSNQPQHF
TRBV20-1	TRBJ1-2	CSARELRTGYGYTF
TRBV12-3/TRBV12-4	TRBJ2-5	CASSIWDVGDSQETQYF
TRBV5-4	TRBJ1-1	CASSLAEDEAFF